This entry lists 6 T cell receptor beta chains sequenced from one sample in a study of T cell responses to AZD1222 COVID-19 vaccine. Profiling relied on immunoSEQ multiplex PCR, and the TCRdb table lists in-frame clones only, not all of them. The sample lists about 120,000 clones, more than 75% seen once, with 3.5% in the top ten. The material was peripheral blood, obtained 28 days after the second AZD1222 dose. Receptors were obtained from an adult who received the AZD1222 COVID-19 vaccine.

The CDR3 DNA reads TGCGCCAGCAGCCATCAGGGGGCCGATTTGAACACTGAAGCTTTCTTT. Its translation: CASSHQGADLNTEAFF. The V call is TRBV5-1, the J call TRBJ1-1; 8 bases agree with TRBD1. The V segment lost 4 bases and the J segment 0 bases; nucleotides outside the gene matches: 8. The CDR3 contains 16 residues. Germline CDR1 and CDR2: SGHRS and YFSETQ.

The CDR3 is CASSFDRVLSSGGISPLHF. For the CDR3, the DNA is TGTGCCAGCAGCTTTGATAGGGTTTTGTCCTCCGGTGGGATTTCACCCCTCCACTTT. The chain couples TRBV12-1 to TRBJ1-6. TRBV12-1 is described as a pseudogene. The CDR3 is made up of 19 amino acids.

The V call is TRBV6-5, the J call TRBJ2-3; D possibly corresponds to TRBD1 (5 bases). This CDR3 is 15 amino acids long. Trimming pared 2 bases from V and 6 bases from J, leaving 15 bases between. CDR1 is MNHEY, CDR2 SVGAGI, per germline. DNA of the CDR3: TGTGCCAGCAGTTACAGCCGGCCTGGGGCGGATACGCAGTATTTT. It codes for CASSYSRPGADTQYF.

The chain couples TRBV6-2 or TRBV6-3 to TRBJ2-1; D gene uncertain. Germline V CDR1 and CDR2: MNHEY, SVGEGT. This CDR3 region has 17 residues. V shed 5 bases and J shed 0 bases, with 17 bases lying between them. CDR3: CASSPHGRLSSYNEQFF. CDR3 sequence (DNA): TGTGCCAGCAGTCCCCACGGACGACTTAGCTCCTACAATGAGCAGTTCTTC.

V is TRBV28 and J is TRBJ2-7; D is unresolved. This CDR3 comprises 15 residues. Per germline, CDR1 MDHEN and CDR2 SYDVKM. Trimming pared 7 bases from V and 8 bases from J, leaving 24 bases between. CDR3 bases: TGTGCCAGCATTAATACCCCATCTACTCGAGGCCAGCAGTACTTC. Translated: CASINTPSTRGQQYF.

The genes are TRBV6-2 or TRBV6-3 and TRBJ1-3, with D maybe TRBD1 (6 bases). Per germline, CDR1 MNHEY and CDR2 SVGEGT. Trimming took 0 bases from V and 0 from J, leaving 9 bases between them. CDR3 length: 16 residues. CDR3 amino acids: CASSYSGQNSGNTIYF. In DNA, the CDR3 is TGTGCCAGCAGTTACTCCGGACAGAACTCTGGAAACACCATATATTTT.